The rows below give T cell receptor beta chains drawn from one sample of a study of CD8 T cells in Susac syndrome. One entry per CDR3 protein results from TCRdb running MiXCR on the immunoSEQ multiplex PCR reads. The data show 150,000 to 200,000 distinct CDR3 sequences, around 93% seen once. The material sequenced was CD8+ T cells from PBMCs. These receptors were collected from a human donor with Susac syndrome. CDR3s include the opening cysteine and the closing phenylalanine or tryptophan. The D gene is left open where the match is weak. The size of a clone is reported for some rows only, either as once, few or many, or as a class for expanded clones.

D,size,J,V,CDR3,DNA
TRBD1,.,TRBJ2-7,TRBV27,CASGRTGRNYEQYF,TGTGCCAGCGGGCGGACAGGGAGGAACTACGAGCAGTACTTC
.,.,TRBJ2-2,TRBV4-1,CASSQDQRTGELFF,TGCGCCAGCAGCCAAGATCAACGCACCGGGGAGCTGTTTTTT
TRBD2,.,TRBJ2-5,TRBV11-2,CASSSGGGSQETQYF,TGTGCCAGCAGCTCTGGCGGGGGGTCCCAAGAGACCCAGTACTTC
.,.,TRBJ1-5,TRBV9,CASSVEDAGQPQHF,TGTGCCAGCAGCGTAGAGGATGCCGGACAGCCCCAGCATTTT
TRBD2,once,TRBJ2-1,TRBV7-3,CASSFSGGAHNEQFF,TGTGCCAGCAGCTTTAGCGGGGGGGCGCACAATGAGCAGTTCTTC
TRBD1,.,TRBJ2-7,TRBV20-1,CSARDTDRGQFSEQYF,TGCAGTGCTAGAGATACGGACAGGGGCCAGTTTAGCGAGCAGTACTTC
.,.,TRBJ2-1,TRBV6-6,CASSEYTSYNEQFF,TGTGCCAGCAGTGAGTACACCTCCTACAATGAGCAGTTCTTC
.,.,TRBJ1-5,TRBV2,CASRATGSFQPQHF,TGTGCCAGCAGGGCAACAGGGTCTTTTCAGCCCCAGCATTTT
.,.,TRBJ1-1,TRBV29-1,CSVEDGQNTEAFF,TGCAGCGTTGAAGATGGGCAGAACACTGAAGCTTTCTTT
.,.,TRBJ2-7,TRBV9,CASSVGSDLSLSYEQYF,TGTGCCAGCAGCGTAGGTTCCGATCTGTCGCTCTCCTACGAGCAGTACTTC
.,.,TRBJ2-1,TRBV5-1,CASSSGGRVNEQFF,TGCGCCAGCAGCTCCGGGGGCAGGGTCAATGAGCAGTTCTTC
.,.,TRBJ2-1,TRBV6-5,CASRLTRTPLDEQFF,TGTGCCAGCAGGCTAACGAGGACCCCTCTGGATGAGCAGTTCTTC
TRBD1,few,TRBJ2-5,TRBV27,CASSRTGVETQYF,TGTGCCAGCAGTAGGACAGGGGTAGAGACCCAGTACTTC
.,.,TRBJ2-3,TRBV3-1,CASSLQVRESSTDTQYF,TGTGCCAGCAGCCTCCAGGTGCGGGAAAGCAGCACAGATACGCAGTATTTT
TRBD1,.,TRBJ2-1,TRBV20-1,CSADSKLGGAYNEQFF,TGCAGTGCCGATTCGAAACTAGGGGGCGCCTACAATGAGCAGTTCTTC
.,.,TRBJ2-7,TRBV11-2,CASSRANLQDTSYEQYF,TGTGCCAGCAGCCGAGCCAATCTTCAGGACACCTCCTACGAGCAGTACTTC